This T cell receptor beta chain was recorded in a study of T cell repertoires in cytomegalovirus infection. As for the study in general: Recently identified HLA-C-restricted CMV epitopes were used, and well-studied HLA-B-restricted CMV epitopes were used as well. CMV infection together with matching HLA type was indicated by public TCR beta signatures. Findings and caveats of the study: CMV-specific TCR beta clonotypes restricted by HLA-C were the ones dominating the ex vivo response.

A remark on this clonotype: Its target is unknown.

TCRdb reprocessed the reads with MiXCR, giving one entry per CDR3 protein. Of tens of thousands of distinct CDR3 sequences listed, 20% to 25% are singletons. CDR3 length: 19 residues. The germline V and J ends were trimmed by 0 bases and 1 base, with 16 bases remaining between them. Germline V gives CDR1 LGHNA, CDR2 YNFKEQ. The V call is TRBV4-2, the J call TRBJ1-6; D is undetermined. The receptor was derived from a human donor in good health (CMV status not recorded). Some clones in this sample may be carry-over from other donors' samples. Source: CD8+ T cells from cultured PBMCs, taken from culture after CMV antigen stimulation. The DNA for the CDR3 is TGTGCCAGCAGCCAAGAATCTGAGGTCATTTCTTCCTATAATTCACCCCTCCACTTT. It encodes CASSQESEVISSYNSPLHF.